This TCR beta chain was retrieved from a study of blood T cell repertoires in COVID-19. In the study overall: Both acute and convalescent COVID-19 samples were obtained from the United States, Italy and Spain. T cells, B-cell-depleted T cells, or PBMCs provided the cDNA or gDNA that served as material.

After removal of 2 bases from V and 6 bases from J, the junction contained 10 bases not matched to a gene. Germline CDR1 is SGHTA and CDR2 is FQGNSA. The CDR3 extends over 17 amino acids. This clone was observed a single time. In the original analysis: Amplified reference gene primers provided the basis for estimating nucleated cell counts. Repertoires were generated with immunoSEQ multiplex PCR, while TCRdb's copy carries only in-frame clones and drops some. That table is the source of V, J and clone size, and D and trimming were worked out from the DNA. The sample has about 230,000 clones; over 75% are singletons.

The chain joins TRBV7-2 to TRBJ1-6; 7 nucleotides agree with TRBD1. The receptor's source is a man aged 50-60 years with COVID-19, enrolled during active disease. What was sequenced was peripheral blood. The CDR3 protein is CASSLTGAPAVNSPLHF. CDR3 sequence (DNA): TGTGCCAGCAGCTTAACAGGGGCGCCGGCGGTTAATTCACCCCTCCACTTT.